This TCR beta chain was documented in a study of blood T cell repertoires in COVID-19. Methods used by the authors: Reference gene primer amplification gave nucleated cell count estimates. Profiling relied on immunoSEQ multiplex PCR, and the TCRdb table lists in-frame clones only, not all of them. V, J and clone size are those of that table, while D and trimming were read from the DNA. The sample shows 40,000 to 45,000 clones, approximately 71% of them seen only once. The CDR3 loop spans 15 amino acids. The ends were cut back, 1 base at V and 7 bases at J, with 16 bases in the middle. Germline V gene sequence: CDR1 MNHNS, CDR2 SASEGT.

V is TRBV6-1 and J is TRBJ1-2, with D perhaps matching TRBD1 (6 bases). The receptor comes from an elderly man with acute or convalescent COVID-19. The specimen sequenced was peripheral blood. The CDR3 region is CASSEVRGGYGGYTF. CDR3 DNA: TGTGCCAGCAGTGAAGTGCGGGGGGGCTATGGTGGCTACACCTTC.